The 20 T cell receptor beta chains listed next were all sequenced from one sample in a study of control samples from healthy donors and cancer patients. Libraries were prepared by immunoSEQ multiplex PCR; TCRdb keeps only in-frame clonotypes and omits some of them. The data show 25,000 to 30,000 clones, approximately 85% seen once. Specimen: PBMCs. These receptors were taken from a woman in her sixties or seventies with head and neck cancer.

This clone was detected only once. In DNA, the CDR3 is TGTGCCAGCAGCGTATTTGCCGGCACAGATACGCAGTATTTT. The encoded protein is CASSVFAGTDTQYF. The chain uses TRBV9 and TRBJ2-3, with unresolved D. V gave up 1 base and J gave up 1 base, with 7 bases separating them. The CDR3 sequence is 14 residues long. CDR1 is SGDLS and CDR2 is YYNGEE in the germline V gene. Filled out from reference TRBV9 and TRBJ2-3, the complete variable domain reads DSGVTQTPKHLITATGQRVTLRCSPRSGDLSVYWYQQSLDQGLQFLIQYYNGEERAKGNILERFSAQQFPDLHSELNLSSLELGDSALYFCASSVFAGTDTQYFGPGTRLTVL.

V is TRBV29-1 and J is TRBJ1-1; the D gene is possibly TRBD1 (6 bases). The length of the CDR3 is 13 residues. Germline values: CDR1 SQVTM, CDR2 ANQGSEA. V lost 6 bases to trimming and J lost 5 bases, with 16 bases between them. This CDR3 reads CSVAYYRETEAFF. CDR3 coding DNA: TGCAGCGTCGCCTATTACAGGGAAACTGAAGCTTTCTTT.

The CDR3 bases are TGTGCCAGCAGCTTACCTTTAACAGGGAGGTCCCCCTACGAGCAGTACTTC. It codes for CASSLPLTGRSPYEQYF. The V gene is TRBV5-8, the J gene TRBJ2-7, with D perhaps given as TRBD1 or TRBD2 (6 bases each). The CDR3 is made up of 17 amino acids. Trimming removed 2 bases at V and 2 bases at J, with 20 bases between. Looked up from germline, CDR1 is SGHTS and CDR2 is YDEGEE.

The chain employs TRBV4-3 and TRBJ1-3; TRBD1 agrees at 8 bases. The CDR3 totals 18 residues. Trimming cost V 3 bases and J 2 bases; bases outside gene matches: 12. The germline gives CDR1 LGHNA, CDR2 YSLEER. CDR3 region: CASSQVSGQGKPGNTIYF. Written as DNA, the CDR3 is TGCGCCAGCAGCCAGGTGTCAGGACAGGGCAAACCTGGAAACACCATATATTTT.

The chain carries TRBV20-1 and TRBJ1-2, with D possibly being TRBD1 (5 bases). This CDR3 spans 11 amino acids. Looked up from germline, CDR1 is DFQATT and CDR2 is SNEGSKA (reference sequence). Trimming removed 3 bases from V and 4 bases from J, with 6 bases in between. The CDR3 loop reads CSASDSYGYTF. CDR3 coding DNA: TGCAGTGCTAGCGACAGCTATGGCTACACCTTC.

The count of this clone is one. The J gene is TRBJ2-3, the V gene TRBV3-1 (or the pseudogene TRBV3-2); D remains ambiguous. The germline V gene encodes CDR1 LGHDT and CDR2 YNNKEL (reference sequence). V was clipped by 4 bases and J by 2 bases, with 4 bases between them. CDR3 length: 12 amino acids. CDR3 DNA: TGTGCCAGCAGCCGCTTCACAGATACGCAGTATTTT. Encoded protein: CASSRFTDTQYF.

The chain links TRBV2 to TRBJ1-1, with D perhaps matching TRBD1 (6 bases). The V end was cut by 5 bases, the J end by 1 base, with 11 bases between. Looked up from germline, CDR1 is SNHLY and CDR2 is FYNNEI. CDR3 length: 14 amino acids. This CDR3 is CASSTQDRNTEAFF. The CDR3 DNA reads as TGTGCCAGCAGTACGCAGGACAGGAACACTGAAGCTTTCTTT.

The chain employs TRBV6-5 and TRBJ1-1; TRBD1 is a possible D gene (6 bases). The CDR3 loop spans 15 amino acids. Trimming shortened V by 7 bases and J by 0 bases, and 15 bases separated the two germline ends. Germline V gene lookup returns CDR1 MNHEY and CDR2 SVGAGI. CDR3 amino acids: CASTLEQGVNTEAFF. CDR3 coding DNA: TGTGCCAGCACGCTAGAACAGGGAGTGAACACTGAAGCTTTCTTT.

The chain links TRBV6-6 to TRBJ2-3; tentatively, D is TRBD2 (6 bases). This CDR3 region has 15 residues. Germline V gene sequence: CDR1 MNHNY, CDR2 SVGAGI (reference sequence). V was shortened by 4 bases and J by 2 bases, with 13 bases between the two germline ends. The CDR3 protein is CASSSAGSNTDTQYF. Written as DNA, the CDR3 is TGTGCCAGCAGTTCTGCCGGGAGTAACACAGATACGCAGTATTTT.

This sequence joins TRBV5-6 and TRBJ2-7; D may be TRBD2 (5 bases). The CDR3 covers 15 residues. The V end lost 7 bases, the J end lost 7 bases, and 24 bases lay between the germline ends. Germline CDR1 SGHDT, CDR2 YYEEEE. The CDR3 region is CASSSRTRAGGEQYF. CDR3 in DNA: TGTGCCAGCTCGTCCCGAACTAGGGCTGGAGGAGAGCAGTACTTC.

The CDR3 coding sequence is TGTGCCAGCAGTTACTTCGGCGGGGGGGCGTCCTACGAGCAGTACTTC. Its protein product is CASSYFGGGASYEQYF. The chain links TRBV6-5 to TRBJ2-7; TRBD2 matches at 9 bases. V gave up 1 base and J gave up 1 base; unmatched junction bases: 5. This CDR3 region has 16 residues. The germline gives CDR1 MNHEY, CDR2 SVGAGI.

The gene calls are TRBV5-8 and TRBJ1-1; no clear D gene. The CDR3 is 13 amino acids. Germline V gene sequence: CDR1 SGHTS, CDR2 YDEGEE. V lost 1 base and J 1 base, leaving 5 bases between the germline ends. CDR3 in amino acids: CASSLLQNTEAFF. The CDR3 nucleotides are TGTGCCAGCAGCTTGTTACAGAACACTGAAGCTTTCTTT.

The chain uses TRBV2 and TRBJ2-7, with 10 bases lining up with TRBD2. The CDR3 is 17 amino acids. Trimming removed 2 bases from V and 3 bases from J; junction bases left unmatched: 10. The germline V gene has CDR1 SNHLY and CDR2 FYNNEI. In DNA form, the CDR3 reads TGTGCCAGCAGTGAATTAGTCTTCGAGCGGGAGGGCTACGAGCAGTACTTC. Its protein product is CASSELVFEREGYEQYF.

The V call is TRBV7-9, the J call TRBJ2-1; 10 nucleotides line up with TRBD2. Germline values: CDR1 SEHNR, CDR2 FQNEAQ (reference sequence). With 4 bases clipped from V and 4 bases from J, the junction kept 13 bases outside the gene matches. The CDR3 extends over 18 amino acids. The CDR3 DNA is TGTGCCAGCAGCTCCCAGTTTAGGACTAGCGGAGATTACAATGAGCAGTTCTTC. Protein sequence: CASSSQFRTSGDYNEQFF.

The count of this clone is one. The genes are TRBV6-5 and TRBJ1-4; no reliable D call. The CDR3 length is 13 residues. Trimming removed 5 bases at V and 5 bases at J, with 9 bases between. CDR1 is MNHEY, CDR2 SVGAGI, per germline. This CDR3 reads CASSTGGNEKLFF. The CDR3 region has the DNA TGTGCCAGCAGTACCGGCGGAAATGAAAAACTGTTTTTT.

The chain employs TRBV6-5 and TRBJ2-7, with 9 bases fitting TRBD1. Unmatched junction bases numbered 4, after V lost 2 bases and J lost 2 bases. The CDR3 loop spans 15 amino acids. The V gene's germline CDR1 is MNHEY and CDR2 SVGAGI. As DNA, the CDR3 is TGTGCCAGCAGTTACAGGGGACAGGGTACCTACGAGCAGTACTTC. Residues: CASSYRGQGTYEQYF.

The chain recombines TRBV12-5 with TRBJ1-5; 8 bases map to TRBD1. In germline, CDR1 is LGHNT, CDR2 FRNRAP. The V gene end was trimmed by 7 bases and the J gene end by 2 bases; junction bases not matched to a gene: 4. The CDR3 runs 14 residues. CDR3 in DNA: TGTGCTAGTGCCAAGACAGGGGGCAATCAGCCCCAGCATTTT. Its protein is CASAKTGGNQPQHF.

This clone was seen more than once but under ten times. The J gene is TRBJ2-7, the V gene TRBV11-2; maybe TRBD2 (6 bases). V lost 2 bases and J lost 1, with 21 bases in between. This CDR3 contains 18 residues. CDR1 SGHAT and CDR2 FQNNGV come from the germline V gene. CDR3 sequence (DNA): TGTGCCAGCAGCTTAATTTTTCAGTTTTTCGGGGGTTCCTACGAGCAGTACTTC. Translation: CASSLIFQFFGGSYEQYF.

DNA for the CDR3: TGTGCCACCAGAGGACAGGGCGGCACCGGGGAGCTGTTTTTT. Translating gives CATRGQGGTGELFF. The chain carries TRBV24-1 and TRBJ2-2; TRBD1 matches at 8 bases. Per the germline V gene, CDR1 is KGHDR and CDR2 is SFDVKD. Trimming cost V 7 bases and J 4 bases; bases outside gene matches: 4. CDR3 length: 14 amino acids.

As DNA, the CDR3 is TGTGCCAGCAGCTTAGATAGAGGAAACACCATATATTTT. Amino acid sequence: CASSLDRGNTIYF. The chain joins TRBV7-2 to TRBJ1-3; D is unresolved. Germline V gene data show CDR1 as SGHTA and CDR2 as FQGNSA. V lost 1 base, J lost 4 bases, and 5 bases lay in between. The CDR3 runs to 13 residues.